This T cell receptor (beta chain) was recorded in a study of tumour-infiltrating T cells in Burkitt lymphoma. Looking at the study overall: The Burkitt lymphoma cohort spanned all epidemiological subtypes. Overall and progression-free survival were predicted by productive clonality. Study results and caveats: Several public clonotypes recurred in numerous Burkitt lymphoma patients.

Libraries were prepared by immunoSEQ multiplex PCR; TCRdb keeps only in-frame clonotypes and omits some of them. The sample has about 4,000 clones; roughly a fifth are singletons. CDR1 is GTSNPN, CDR2 SVGIG, per germline (reference sequence). The V end was cut by 2 bases, the J end by 4 bases, with 8 bases between. This CDR3 contains 12 residues. This clone was seen a handful of times. Its matching antigen is unknown. The TCR sequence derives from a human donor with Burkitt lymphoma. The sequenced sample was tumor tissue. The chain joins TRBV30 to TRBJ1-1, with a weak D call TRBD1 (5 bases). CDR3 bases: TGTGCCTGGAGTCCAGGGCCCACTGAAGCTTTCTTT. It is translated as CAWSPGPTEAFF.